The present entry profiles one T cell receptor (beta chain) with its context. The antigen is undetermined. 13 Jbeta primers and 60 Vbeta primers were used for the PCR. Assay used: immunoSEQ multiplex PCR; TCRdb lists only in-frame clones, some missing. In total, the table holds about 88,000 clones. The CDR3 covers 19 residues. Germline loops: CDR1 LGHNA, CDR2 YNFKEQ. The V segment lost 1 base and the J segment 2 bases; nucleotides outside the gene matches: 11. These data come from a study of cytomegalovirus exposure and HLA in healthy donors. Study outcomes and limitations: Accurate prediction of most subjects' HLA-A and HLA-B alleles from TCR beta sequences was reported.

The V gene is TRBV4-2, the J gene TRBJ2-4, with TRBD2 matching over 10 bases. Sequences were obtained from PBMCs. The sequence was obtained from a girl aged 10-17 years in good health and CMV-seropositive. DNA of the CDR3: TGTGCCAGCAGCCAAGGTCTGAGCGGGGGGGCCTATACCAAAAACATTCAGTACTTC. Translated, it gives CASSQGLSGGAYTKNIQYF.